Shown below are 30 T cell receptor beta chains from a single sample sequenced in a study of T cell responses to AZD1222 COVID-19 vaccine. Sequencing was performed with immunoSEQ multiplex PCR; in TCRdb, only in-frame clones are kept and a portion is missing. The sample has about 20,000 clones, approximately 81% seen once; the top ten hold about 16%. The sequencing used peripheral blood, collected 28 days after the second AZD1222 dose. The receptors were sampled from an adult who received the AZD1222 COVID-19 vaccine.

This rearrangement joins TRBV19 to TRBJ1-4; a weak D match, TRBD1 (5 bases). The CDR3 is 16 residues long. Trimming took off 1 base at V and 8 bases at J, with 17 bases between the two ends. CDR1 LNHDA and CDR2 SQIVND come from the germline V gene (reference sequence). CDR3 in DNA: TGTGCCAGTAGTATAGGCCCGGGACTTCCGGAGGAAAAACTGTTTTTT. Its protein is CASSIGPGLPEEKLFF.

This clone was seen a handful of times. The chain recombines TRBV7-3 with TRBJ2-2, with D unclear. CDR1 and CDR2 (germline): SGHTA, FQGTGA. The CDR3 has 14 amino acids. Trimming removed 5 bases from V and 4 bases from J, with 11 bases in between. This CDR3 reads CASSPYFFTGELFF. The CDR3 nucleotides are TGTGCCAGCAGCCCCTACTTTTTCACCGGGGAGCTGTTTTTT.

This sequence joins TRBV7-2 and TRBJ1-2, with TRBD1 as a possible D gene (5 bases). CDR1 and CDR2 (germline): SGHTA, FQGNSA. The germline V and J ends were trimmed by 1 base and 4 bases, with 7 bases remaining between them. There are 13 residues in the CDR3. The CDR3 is CASSLEQAYGYTF. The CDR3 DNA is TGTGCCAGCAGCTTAGAACAGGCCTATGGCTACACCTTC.

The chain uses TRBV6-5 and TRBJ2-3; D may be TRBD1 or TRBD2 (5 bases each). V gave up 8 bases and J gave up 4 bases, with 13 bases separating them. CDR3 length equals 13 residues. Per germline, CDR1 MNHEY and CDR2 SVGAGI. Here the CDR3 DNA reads TGTGCCAGCCGCAGGGAGAGCGCAGATACGCAGTATTTT. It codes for CASRRESADTQYF.

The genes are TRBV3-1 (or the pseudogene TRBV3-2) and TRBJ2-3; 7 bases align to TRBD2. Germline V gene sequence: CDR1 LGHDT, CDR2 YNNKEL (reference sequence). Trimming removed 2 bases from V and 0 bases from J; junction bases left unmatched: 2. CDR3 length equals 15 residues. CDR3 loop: CASSQSSGSTDTQYF. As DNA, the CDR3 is TGTGCCAGCAGCCAAAGTAGCGGGAGCACAGATACGCAGTATTTT.

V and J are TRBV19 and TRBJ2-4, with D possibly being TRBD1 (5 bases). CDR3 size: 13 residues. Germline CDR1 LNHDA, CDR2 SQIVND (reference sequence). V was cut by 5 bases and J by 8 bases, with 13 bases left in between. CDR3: CASSPTGLYIQYF. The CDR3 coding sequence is TGTGCCAGTAGTCCTACAGGTTTATACATTCAGTACTTC.

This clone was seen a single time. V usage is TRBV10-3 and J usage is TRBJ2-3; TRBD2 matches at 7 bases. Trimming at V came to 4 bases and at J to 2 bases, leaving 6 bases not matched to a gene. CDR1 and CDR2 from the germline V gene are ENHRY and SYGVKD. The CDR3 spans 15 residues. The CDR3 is CAISALLADTDTQYF. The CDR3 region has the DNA TGTGCCATCAGTGCCCTCCTAGCGGACACAGATACGCAGTATTTT.

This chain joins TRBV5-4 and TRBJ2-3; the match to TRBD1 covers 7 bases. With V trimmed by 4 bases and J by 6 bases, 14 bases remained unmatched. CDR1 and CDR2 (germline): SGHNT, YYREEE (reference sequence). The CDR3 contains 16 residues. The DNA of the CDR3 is TGTGCCAGCAGCAAGGGGGACAGATCTCCCAGTGATACGCAGTATTTT. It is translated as CASSKGDRSPSDTQYF.

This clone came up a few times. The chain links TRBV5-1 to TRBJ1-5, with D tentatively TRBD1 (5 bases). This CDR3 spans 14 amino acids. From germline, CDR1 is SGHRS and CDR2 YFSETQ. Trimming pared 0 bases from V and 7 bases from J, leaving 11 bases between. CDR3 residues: CASSLDEKGQPQHF. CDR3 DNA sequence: TGCGCCAGCAGCTTGGACGAAAAGGGGCAGCCCCAGCATTTT.

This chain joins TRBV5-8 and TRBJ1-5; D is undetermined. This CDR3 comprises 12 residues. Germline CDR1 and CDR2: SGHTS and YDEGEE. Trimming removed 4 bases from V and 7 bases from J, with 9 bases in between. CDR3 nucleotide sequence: TGTGCCAGCAGCCGCCCAGCCCAGCCCCAGCATTTT. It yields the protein CASSRPAQPQHF.

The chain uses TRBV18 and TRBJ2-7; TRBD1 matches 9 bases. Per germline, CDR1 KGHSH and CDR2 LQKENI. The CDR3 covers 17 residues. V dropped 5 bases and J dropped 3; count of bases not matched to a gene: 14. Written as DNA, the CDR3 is TGTGCCAGCTCATCAAAATTCCGGGACAGGGCCATCTACGAGCAGTACTTC. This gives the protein CASSSKFRDRAIYEQYF.

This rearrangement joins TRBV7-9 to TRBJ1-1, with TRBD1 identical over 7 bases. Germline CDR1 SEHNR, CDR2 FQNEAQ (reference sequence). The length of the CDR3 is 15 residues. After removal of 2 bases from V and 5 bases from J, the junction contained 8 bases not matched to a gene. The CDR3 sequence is CASSLITGAGTEAFF. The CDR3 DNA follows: TGTGCCAGCAGCTTAATTACAGGGGCAGGGACTGAAGCTTTCTTT.

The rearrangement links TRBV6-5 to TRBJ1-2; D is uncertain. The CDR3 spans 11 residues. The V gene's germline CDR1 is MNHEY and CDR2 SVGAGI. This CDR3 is CATSHDYGYTF. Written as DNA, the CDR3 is TGTGCGACTAGCCACGACTATGGCTACACCTTC.

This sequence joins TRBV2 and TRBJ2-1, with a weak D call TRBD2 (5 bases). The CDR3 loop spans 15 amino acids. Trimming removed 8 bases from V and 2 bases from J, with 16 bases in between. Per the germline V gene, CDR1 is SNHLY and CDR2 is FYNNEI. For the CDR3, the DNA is TGTGCCAGCCAAAAGGCCCCCGGGACCTACAATGAGCAGTTCTTC. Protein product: CASQKAPGTYNEQFF.

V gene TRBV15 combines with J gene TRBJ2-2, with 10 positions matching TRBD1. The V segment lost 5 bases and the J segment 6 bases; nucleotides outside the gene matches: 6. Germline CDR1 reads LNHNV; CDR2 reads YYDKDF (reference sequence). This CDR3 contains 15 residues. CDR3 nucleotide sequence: TGTGCCACCAGCGGATTGGACAGGGGGTCCGGGGAGCTGTTTTTT. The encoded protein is CATSGLDRGSGELFF.

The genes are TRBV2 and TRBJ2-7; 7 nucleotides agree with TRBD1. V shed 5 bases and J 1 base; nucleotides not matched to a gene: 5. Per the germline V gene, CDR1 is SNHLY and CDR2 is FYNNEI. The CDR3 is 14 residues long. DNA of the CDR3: TGTGCCAGCAGTAGCGACAGGGAGTCCTACGAGCAGTACTTC. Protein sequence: CASSSDRESYEQYF.

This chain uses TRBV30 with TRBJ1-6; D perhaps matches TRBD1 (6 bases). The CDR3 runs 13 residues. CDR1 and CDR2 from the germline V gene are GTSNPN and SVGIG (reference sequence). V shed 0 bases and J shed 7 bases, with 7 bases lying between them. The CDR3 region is CAWSVQGNSPLHF. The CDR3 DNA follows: TGTGCCTGGAGTGTACAGGGCAATTCACCCCTCCACTTT. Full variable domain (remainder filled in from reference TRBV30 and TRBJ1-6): SQTIHQWPATLVQPVGSPLSLECTVEGTSNPNLYWYRQAAGRGLQLLFYSVGIGQISSEVPQNLSASRPQDRQFILSSKKLLLSDSGFYLCAWSVQGNSPLHFGNGTRLTVT.

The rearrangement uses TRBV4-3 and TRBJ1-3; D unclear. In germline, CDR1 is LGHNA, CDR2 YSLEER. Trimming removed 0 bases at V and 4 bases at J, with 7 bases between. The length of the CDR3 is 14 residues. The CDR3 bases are TGCGCCAGCAGCCAAGATGTGTGGGGAAACACCATATATTTT. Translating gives CASSQDVWGNTIYF.

CDR3 nucleotide sequence: TGTGCCAGCAGCTTAGGACAGGCGGGCAACTATGGCTACACCTTC. Translating gives CASSLGQAGNYGYTF. The V call is TRBV7-2, the J call TRBJ1-2; TRBD1 is a possible D gene (6 bases). Germline values: CDR1 SGHTA, CDR2 FQGNSA. The CDR3 totals 15 residues. Deletions cut 1 base from V and 2 bases from J, with 11 bases between.

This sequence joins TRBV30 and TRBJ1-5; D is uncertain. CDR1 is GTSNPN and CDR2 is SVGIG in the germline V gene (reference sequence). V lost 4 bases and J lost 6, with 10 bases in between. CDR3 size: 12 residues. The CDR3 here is CAWNVGGQPQHF. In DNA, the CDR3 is TGTGCCTGGAACGTCGGAGGTCAGCCCCAGCATTTT. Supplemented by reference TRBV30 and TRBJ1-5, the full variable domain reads SQTIHQWPATLVQPVGSPLSLECTVEGTSNPNLYWYRQAAGRGLQLLFYSVGIGQISSEVPQNLSASRPQDRQFILSSKKLLLSDSGFYLCAWNVGGQPQHFGDGTRLSIL.

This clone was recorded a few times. The CDR3 loop reads CASSPLAGTGELFF. For the CDR3, the DNA is TGTGCCAGCTCACCACTAGCGGGAACCGGGGAGCTGTTTTTT. The chain carries TRBV18 and TRBJ2-2; 8 bases align to TRBD2. Germline V gene sequence: CDR1 KGHSH, CDR2 LQKENI. The CDR3 has 14 amino acids. With 1 base clipped from V and 5 bases from J, the junction kept 0 bases outside the gene matches. Full variable domain (rest looked up from reference TRBV18 and TRBJ2-2): NAGVMQNPRHLVRRRGQEARLRCSPMKGHSHVYWYRQLPEEGLKFMVYLQKENIIDESGMPKERFSAEFPKEGPSILRIQQVVRGDSAAYFCASSPLAGTGELFFGEGSRLTVL.

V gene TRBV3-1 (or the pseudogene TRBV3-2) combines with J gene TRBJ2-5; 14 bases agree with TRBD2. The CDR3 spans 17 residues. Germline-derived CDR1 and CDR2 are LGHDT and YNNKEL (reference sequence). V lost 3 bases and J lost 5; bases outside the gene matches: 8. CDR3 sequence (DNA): TGTGCCAGCAGCCATCCAGGACTAGCGGGAGGCTGGGAGACCCAGTACTTC. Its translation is CASSHPGLAGGWETQYF.

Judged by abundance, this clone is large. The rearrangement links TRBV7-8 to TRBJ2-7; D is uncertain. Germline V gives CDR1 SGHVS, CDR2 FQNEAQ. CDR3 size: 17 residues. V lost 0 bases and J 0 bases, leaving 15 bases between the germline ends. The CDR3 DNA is TGTGCCAGCAGCTTAGCGCGGTGGGTTGCTTCCTCCTACGAGCAGTACTTC. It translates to CASSLARWVASSYEQYF.

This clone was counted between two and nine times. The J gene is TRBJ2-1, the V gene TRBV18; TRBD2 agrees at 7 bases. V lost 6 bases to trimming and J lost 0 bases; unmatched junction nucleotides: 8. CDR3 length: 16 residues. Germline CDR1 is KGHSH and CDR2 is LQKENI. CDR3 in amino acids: CASSLIAGASYNEQFF. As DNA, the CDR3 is TGTGCCAGCTCTCTGATAGCGGGCGCCTCCTACAATGAGCAGTTCTTC. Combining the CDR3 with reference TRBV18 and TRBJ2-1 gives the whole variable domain NAGVMQNPRHLVRRRGQEARLRCSPMKGHSHVYWYRQLPEEGLKFMVYLQKENIIDESGMPKERFSAEFPKEGPSILRIQQVVRGDSAAYFCASSLIAGASYNEQFFGPGTRLTVL.

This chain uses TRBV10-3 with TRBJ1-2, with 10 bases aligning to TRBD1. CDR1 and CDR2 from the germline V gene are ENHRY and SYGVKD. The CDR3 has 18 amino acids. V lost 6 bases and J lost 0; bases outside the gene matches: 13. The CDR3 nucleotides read TGTGCCATCAGCGAGACCGGGACAGGGGTTTTGGCTAACTATGGCTACACCTTC. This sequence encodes CAISETGTGVLANYGYTF.

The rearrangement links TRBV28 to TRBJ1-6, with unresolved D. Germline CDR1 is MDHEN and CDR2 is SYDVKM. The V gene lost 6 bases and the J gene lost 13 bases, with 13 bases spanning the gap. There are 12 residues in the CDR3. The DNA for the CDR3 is TGTGCCAGCAGGACGGACCGCCTGCCCCTCCACTTT. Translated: CASRTDRLPLHF.

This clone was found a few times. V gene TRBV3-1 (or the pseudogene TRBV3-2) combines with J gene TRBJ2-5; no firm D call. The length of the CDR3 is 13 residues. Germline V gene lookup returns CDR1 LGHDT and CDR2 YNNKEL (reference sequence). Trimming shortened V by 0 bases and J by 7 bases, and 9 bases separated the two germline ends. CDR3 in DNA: TGTGCCAGCAGCCAAGATCAAGGCGGGACCCAGTACTTC. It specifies CASSQDQGGTQYF.

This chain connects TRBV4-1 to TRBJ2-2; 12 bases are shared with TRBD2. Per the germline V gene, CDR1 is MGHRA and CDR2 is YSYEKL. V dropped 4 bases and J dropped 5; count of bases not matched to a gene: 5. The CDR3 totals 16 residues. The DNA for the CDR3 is TGCGCCAGCAGCCGAGGACTAGCGGGGCGGACCGGGGAGCTGTTTTTT. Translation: CASSRGLAGRTGELFF.

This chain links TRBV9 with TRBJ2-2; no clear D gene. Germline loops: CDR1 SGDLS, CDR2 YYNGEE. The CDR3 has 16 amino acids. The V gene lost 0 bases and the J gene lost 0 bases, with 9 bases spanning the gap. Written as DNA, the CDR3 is TGTGCCAGCAGCGTAGGTCCGGAAACGAACACCGGGGAGCTGTTTTTT. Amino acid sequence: CASSVGPETNTGELFF. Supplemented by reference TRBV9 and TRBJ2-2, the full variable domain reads DSGVTQTPKHLITATGQRVTLRCSPRSGDLSVYWYQQSLDQGLQFLIQYYNGEERAKGNILERFSAQQFPDLHSELNLSSLELGDSALYFCASSVGPETNTGELFFGEGSRLTVL.

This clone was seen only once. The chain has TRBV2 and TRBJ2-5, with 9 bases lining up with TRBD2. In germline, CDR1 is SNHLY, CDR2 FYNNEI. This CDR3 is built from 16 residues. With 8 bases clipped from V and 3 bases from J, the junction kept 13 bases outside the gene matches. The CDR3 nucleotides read TGTGCCAGCGGTCTGAGGGGGACTAGCACTAAAGAGACCCAGTACTTC. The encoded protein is CASGLRGTSTKETQYF.